This T cell receptor (beta chain) derives from a study of cytotoxic CD8 clonotypes in ibrutinib-treated CLL. As for the study in general: Response sampling came at median approximately twelve months of treatment, ranging about 6 to 36 months.

Clones were read by immunoSEQ multiplex PCR, and TCRdb kept only the in-frame ones, dropping some. Of 25,000 to 30,000 clones in the sample, roughly 62% are singletons; the top ten hold around 13%. This CDR3 comprises 19 residues. About this clone: Its antigen is undetermined.

Study outcomes and limitations: Clonality went up at the time of ibrutinib response, stayed stable in sustained remission, and later dropped back toward its baseline level at progression.

This clonotype originated in a human donor with chronic lymphocytic leukemia. The chain combines TRBV12-2 with TRBJ2-1; the DNA was not compared with TRBD2, the D call given in the table. TRBV12-2 is annotated as a pseudogene. The source material was PBMCs, sampled before ibrutinib treatment. The CDR3, as DNA: TGTGCAAGTCGCACCCCCCCCACCGGGACTAGCGGGAGTTATGTTGAGCAGTTCTTC. Protein product: CASRTPPTGTSGSYVEQFF.